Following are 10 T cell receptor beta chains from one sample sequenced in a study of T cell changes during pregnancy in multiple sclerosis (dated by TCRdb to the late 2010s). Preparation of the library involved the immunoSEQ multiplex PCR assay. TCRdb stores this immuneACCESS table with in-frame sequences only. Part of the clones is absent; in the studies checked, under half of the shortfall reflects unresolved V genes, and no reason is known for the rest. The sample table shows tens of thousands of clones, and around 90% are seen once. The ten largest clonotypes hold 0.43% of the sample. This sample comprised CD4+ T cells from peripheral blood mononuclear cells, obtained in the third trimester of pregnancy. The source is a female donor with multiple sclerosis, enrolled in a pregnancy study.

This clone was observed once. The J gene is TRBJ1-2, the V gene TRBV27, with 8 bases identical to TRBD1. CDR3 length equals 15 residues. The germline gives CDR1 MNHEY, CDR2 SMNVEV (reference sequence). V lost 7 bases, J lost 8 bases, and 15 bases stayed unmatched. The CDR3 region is CASTSLSTGVKGYTF. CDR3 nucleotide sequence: TGTGCCAGCACCTCTCTTTCGACAGGGGTCAAAGGCTACACCTTC.

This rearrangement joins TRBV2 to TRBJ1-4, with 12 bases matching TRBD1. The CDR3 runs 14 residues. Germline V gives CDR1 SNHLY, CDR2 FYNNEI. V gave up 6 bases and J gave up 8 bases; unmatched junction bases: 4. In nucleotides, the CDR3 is TGTGCCAGCAGGGGGACAGGGGGCAGGGAAAAACTGTTTTTT. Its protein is CASRGTGGREKLFF. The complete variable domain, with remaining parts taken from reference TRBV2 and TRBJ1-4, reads EPEVTQTPSHQVTQMGQEVILRCVPISNHLYFYWYRQILGQKVEFLVSFYNNEISEKSEIFDDQFSVERPDGSNFTLKIRSTKLEDSAMYFCASRGTGGREKLFFGSGTQLSVL.

CDR3 loop: CASSTSSGSMDTQYF. The CDR3 bases are TGTGCCAGTAGCACTTCTAGCGGGAGTATGGATACGCAGTATTTT. This rearrangement joins TRBV19 to TRBJ2-3; the match to TRBD2 covers 10 bases. CDR1 and CDR2 from the germline V gene are LNHDA and SQIVND (reference sequence). The CDR3 contains 15 residues. J gave up 6 bases and V 6 bases, and 9 bases lay outside the gene matches. Filled out from reference TRBV19 and TRBJ2-3, the complete variable domain reads DGGITQSPKYLFRKEGQNVTLSCEQNLNHDAMYWYRQDPGQGLRLIYYSQIVNDFQKGDIAEGYSVSREKKESFPLTVTSAQKNPTAFYLCASSTSSGSMDTQYFGPGTRLTVL.

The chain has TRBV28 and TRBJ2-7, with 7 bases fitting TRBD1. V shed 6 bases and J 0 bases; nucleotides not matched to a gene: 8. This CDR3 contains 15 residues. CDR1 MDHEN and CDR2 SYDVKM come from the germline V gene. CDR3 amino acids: CASRSTGASSYEQYF. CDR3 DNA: TGTGCCAGCAGATCAACAGGGGCGAGCTCCTACGAGCAGTACTTC.

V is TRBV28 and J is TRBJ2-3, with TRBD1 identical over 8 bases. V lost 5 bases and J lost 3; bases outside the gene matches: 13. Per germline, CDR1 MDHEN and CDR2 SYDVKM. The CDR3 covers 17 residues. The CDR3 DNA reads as TGTGCCAGCAGTCTGCAACAGGGGGGAATTCGGACAGATACGCAGTATTTT. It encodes CASSLQQGGIRTDTQYF.

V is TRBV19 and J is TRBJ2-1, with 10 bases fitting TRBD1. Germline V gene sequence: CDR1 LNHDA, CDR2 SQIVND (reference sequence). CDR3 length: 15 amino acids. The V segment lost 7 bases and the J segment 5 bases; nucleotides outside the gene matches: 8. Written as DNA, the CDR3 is TGTGCCAGTACCCGGACAGGGGGGAAGGACAATGAGCAGTTCTTC. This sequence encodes CASTRTGGKDNEQFF.

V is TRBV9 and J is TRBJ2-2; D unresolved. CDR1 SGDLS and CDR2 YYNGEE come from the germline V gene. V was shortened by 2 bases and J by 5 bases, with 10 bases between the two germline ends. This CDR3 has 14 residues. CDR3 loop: CASSVSANTGELFF. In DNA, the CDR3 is TGTGCCAGCAGCGTGAGTGCCAATACCGGGGAGCTGTTTTTT.

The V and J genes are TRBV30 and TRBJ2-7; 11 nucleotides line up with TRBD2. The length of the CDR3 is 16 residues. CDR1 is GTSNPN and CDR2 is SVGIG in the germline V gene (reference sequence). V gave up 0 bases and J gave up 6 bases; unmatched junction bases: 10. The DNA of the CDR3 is TGTGCCTGGAGTGTACAACTAGCGGGAGTTTCTAGCGAGCAGTACTTC. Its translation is CAWSVQLAGVSSEQYF. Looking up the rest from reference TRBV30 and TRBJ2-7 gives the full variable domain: SQTIHQWPATLVQPVGSPLSLECTVEGTSNPNLYWYRQAAGRGLQLLFYSVGIGQISSEVPQNLSASRPQDRQFILSSKKLLLSDSGFYLCAWSVQLAGVSSEQYFGPGTRLTVT.

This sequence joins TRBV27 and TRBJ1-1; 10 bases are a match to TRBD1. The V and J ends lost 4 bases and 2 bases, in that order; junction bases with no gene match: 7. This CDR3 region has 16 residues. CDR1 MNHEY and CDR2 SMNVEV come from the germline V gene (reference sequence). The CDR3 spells CASSSYRDRGNTEAFF. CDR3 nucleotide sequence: TGTGCCAGCAGTTCGTACCGGGACAGGGGAAACACTGAAGCTTTCTTT.

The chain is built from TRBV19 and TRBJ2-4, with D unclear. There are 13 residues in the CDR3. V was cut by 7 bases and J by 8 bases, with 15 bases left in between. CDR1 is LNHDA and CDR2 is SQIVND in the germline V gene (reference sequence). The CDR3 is CASNQASSHIQYF. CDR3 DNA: TGTGCCAGTAACCAAGCCTCGTCGCACATTCAGTACTTC.